The 32 T cell receptor beta chains below come from one sample, sequenced in a study of T cell responses to AZD1222 COVID-19 vaccine. Profiling relied on immunoSEQ multiplex PCR, and the TCRdb table lists in-frame clones only, not all of them. The sample holds tens of thousands of clones, around 84% seen once. The source was peripheral blood, collected on day 0 of AZD1222 vaccination. These receptors were taken from an adult in good health.

The chain uses TRBV19 and TRBJ2-7, with 9 bases identical to TRBD1. Unmatched junction bases numbered 4, after V lost 5 bases and J lost 2 bases. CDR3 length: 14 amino acids. Germline V gene lookup returns CDR1 LNHDA and CDR2 SQIVND (reference sequence). This CDR3 is CASSPGQGPYEQYF. The CDR3 coding sequence is TGTGCCAGTAGTCCGGGACAGGGTCCCTACGAGCAGTACTTC.

Only one count was recorded for this clone. The chain is built from TRBV6-5 and TRBJ1-2; TRBD1 might be the D (6 bases). This CDR3 has 16 amino acids. Germline lookup yields CDR1 MNHEY and CDR2 SVGAGI. V was cut by 0 bases and J by 8 bases, with 19 bases left in between. The DNA for the CDR3 is TGTGCCAGCAGTTACTCGTTCGGTGGAGGGGGAGGCGGCTACACCTTC. Protein: CASSYSFGGGGGGYTF.

The chain employs TRBV4-1 and TRBJ1-2; possibly TRBD1 for D (6 bases). Germline V gene data show CDR1 as MGHRA and CDR2 as YSYEKL. V gave up 1 base and J gave up 4 bases, with 13 bases separating them. The CDR3 covers 15 residues. As DNA, the CDR3 is TGCGCCAGCAGCCAAGGGGGGGCAGGGCGCTATGGCTACACCTTC. It is translated as CASSQGGAGRYGYTF.

This clone appeared a single time. The genes are TRBV6-5 and TRBJ2-7; D possibly corresponds to TRBD1 (6 bases). Germline V lookup: CDR1 MNHEY, CDR2 SVGAGI. Trimming pared 5 bases from V and 4 bases from J, leaving 15 bases between. The CDR3 has 14 amino acids. CDR3 amino acids: CASSLNREGYEQYF. CDR3 DNA: TGTGCCAGCAGTCTCAACAGGGAAGGGTACGAGCAGTACTTC.

The sample holds a few counts of this clone. The rearrangement uses TRBV6-9 and TRBJ2-7, with no clear D. Trimming took 8 bases from V and 3 from J, leaving 14 bases between them. Germline V CDR1 and CDR2: MNHGY, SVAAGI. The CDR3 sequence is 13 residues long. DNA of the CDR3: TGTGCCAGCCCCTGGTGGGATTTCTACGAGCAGTACTTC. This codes for CASPWWDFYEQYF.

The chain has TRBV6-1 and TRBJ1-1; 8 nucleotides match TRBD1. V shed 5 bases and J 1 base; nucleotides not matched to a gene: 6. CDR3 length equals 15 residues. CDR1 and CDR2 from the germline V gene are MNHNS and SASEGT. CDR3 in DNA: TGTGCCAGCAGTTCCAGACAGGGGACGAACACTGAAGCTTTCTTT. Amino acids: CASSSRQGTNTEAFF.

This clone showed up just once. This rearrangement joins TRBV18 to TRBJ1-6, with TRBD1 as a possible D gene (5 bases). Trimming left V 4 bases short and J 10 bases short, with 11 bases between. There are 13 residues in the CDR3. Germline V lookup: CDR1 KGHSH, CDR2 LQKENI. The CDR3 loop is CASSRDRDSPLHF. Written as DNA, the CDR3 is TGTGCCAGCTCACGAGACAGAGACTCACCCCTCCACTTT.

The chain carries TRBV29-1 and TRBJ2-5; 13 nucleotides line up with TRBD2. The germline V gene has CDR1 SQVTM and CDR2 ANQGSEA. This CDR3 has 14 residues. The V gene end was trimmed by 4 bases and the J gene end by 1 base; junction bases not matched to a gene: 0. The CDR3 coding sequence is TGCAGCGTTGGACTAGCGGGGGGCCAAGAGACCCAGTACTTC. Its translation: CSVGLAGGQETQYF.

This chain links TRBV18 with TRBJ2-3; TRBD2 might be the D (5 bases). CDR3 length: 14 amino acids. Germline V lookup: CDR1 KGHSH, CDR2 LQKENI. V dropped 3 bases and J dropped 6 bases, with 13 bases sitting between them. CDR3 protein: CASSPRGSPDTQYF. Written as DNA, the CDR3 is TGTGCCAGCTCACCGCGAGGGAGCCCGGATACGCAGTATTTT.

J is TRBJ1-5 and V is TRBV4-1, with a tentative D call TRBD1 (5 bases). Per the germline V gene, CDR1 is MGHRA and CDR2 is YSYEKL. V lost 4 bases to trimming and J lost 2 bases, with 12 bases between them. This CDR3 has 15 amino acids. Here the CDR3 reads CASSRLPQGNQPQHF. The CDR3 nucleotides read TGCGCCAGCAGCCGCCTTCCACAGGGCAATCAGCCCCAGCATTTT.

This chain links TRBV15 with TRBJ1-5, with D possibly TRBD1 on 5 matching bases. The CDR3 has 14 residues. V shed 1 base and J shed 8 bases, with 12 bases lying between them. The germline V gene has CDR1 LNHNV and CDR2 YYDKDF (reference sequence). For the CDR3, the DNA is TGTGCCACCAGCAGAGTCGGGGGAATGGAGCCCCAGCATTTT. It yields the protein CATSRVGGMEPQHF.

The chain has TRBV4-1 and TRBJ1-2; D gene unclear. Per germline, CDR1 MGHRA and CDR2 YSYEKL. There are 14 residues in the CDR3. Between the trimmed V and J ends, which lost 0 bases and 7 bases, there was a span of 12 bases. CDR3 sequence: CASSQDHGDRGYTF. In DNA, the CDR3 is TGCGCCAGCAGCCAAGATCACGGGGATCGTGGCTACACCTTC.

The chain employs TRBV2 and TRBJ1-5; 8 bases map to TRBD1. CDR3 length: 15 amino acids. The germline gives CDR1 SNHLY, CDR2 FYNNEI. V was pared by 7 bases and J by 7 bases, with 12 bases of the junction left unmatched. Here the CDR3 reads CASTRTGTLRQPQHF. CDR3 DNA: TGTGCCAGCACCAGGACAGGGACGCTGAGACAGCCCCAGCATTTT.

This chain links TRBV7-2 with TRBJ1-6; TRBD1 matches 8 bases. Per the germline V gene, CDR1 is SGHTA and CDR2 is FQGNSA. V shed 0 bases and J 4 bases; nucleotides not matched to a gene: 5. This CDR3 region has 17 residues. The CDR3 spells CASSLAQDRVYNSPLHF. CDR3 in DNA: TGTGCCAGCAGCTTAGCCCAGGACAGGGTTTATAATTCACCCCTCCACTTT.

The rearrangement uses TRBV2 and TRBJ2-3, with 9 bases lining up with TRBD1. V trimming: 4 bases; J trimming: 2 bases; junction bases outside the gene matches: 7. Germline lookup yields CDR1 SNHLY and CDR2 FYNNEI. The CDR3 covers 16 residues. CDR3 sequence: CASSGPGQGNTDTQYF. DNA for the CDR3: TGTGCCAGCAGTGGCCCGGGACAGGGTAACACAGATACGCAGTATTTT.

The chain carries TRBV18 and TRBJ2-5, with TRBD2 as a possible D gene (6 bases). Germline CDR1 KGHSH, CDR2 LQKENI. The CDR3 is made up of 13 amino acids. The V end was cut by 3 bases, the J end by 5 bases, with 10 bases between. The CDR3 is CASSPGLHETQYF. The CDR3 DNA reads TGTGCCAGCTCACCGGGACTCCACGAGACCCAGTACTTC.

The rearrangement joins TRBV6-5 to TRBJ1-5; maybe TRBD1 (5 bases). The germline CDR1 and CDR2 sequences are MNHEY and SVGAGI. The V and J ends lost 7 bases and 0 bases respectively, with 13 bases between them. The CDR3 is 15 residues long. The CDR3 is CASKPTGISNQPQHF. CDR3 sequence (DNA): TGTGCCAGCAAGCCCACAGGAATTAGCAATCAGCCCCAGCATTTT.

The gene calls are TRBV5-1 and TRBJ1-4, with D unclear. Trimming removed 5 bases from V and 1 base from J, with 6 bases in between. This CDR3 comprises 13 residues. The V gene's germline CDR1 is SGHRS and CDR2 YFSETQ. Here the CDR3 DNA reads TGCGCCAGCAGGCGGGGAACTAATGAAAAACTGTTTTTT. It encodes CASRRGTNEKLFF. Drawing the rest from reference TRBV5-1 and TRBJ1-4, the complete variable domain is KAGVTQTPRYLIKTRGQQVTLSCSPISGHRSVSWYQQTPGQGLQFLFEYFSETQRNKGNFPGRFSGRQFSNSRSEMNVSTLELGDSALYLCASRRGTNEKLFFGSGTQLSVL.

This clone showed up just a few times. CDR3 loop: CASSLEGGARLGGYTF. DNA for the CDR3: TGCGCCAGCAGCTTGGAGGGAGGGGCGAGGCTTGGTGGCTACACCTTC. The V gene is TRBV5-1, the J gene TRBJ1-2; D is perhaps TRBD1 (5 bases). The V end was cut by 0 bases, the J end by 7 bases, with 19 bases between. Germline V gene sequence: CDR1 SGHRS, CDR2 YFSETQ. The CDR3 sequence is 16 residues long.

V and J are TRBV19 and TRBJ1-2; possibly TRBD1 for D (6 bases). The CDR3 is 15 residues long. Germline V gene sequence: CDR1 LNHDA, CDR2 SQIVND (reference sequence). V lost 4 bases to trimming and J lost 0 bases, with 12 bases between them. The CDR3 spells CASSTQQGANYGYTF. The CDR3 region has the DNA TGTGCCAGTAGTACTCAACAGGGAGCTAACTATGGCTACACCTTC. The variable domain in full, with the rest retrieved from reference TRBV19 and TRBJ1-2, is DGGITQSPKYLFRKEGQNVTLSCEQNLNHDAMYWYRQDPGQGLRLIYYSQIVNDFQKGDIAEGYSVSREKKESFPLTVTSAQKNPTAFYLCASSTQQGANYGYTFGSGTRLTVV.

The genes are TRBV9 and TRBJ1-1; a weak D match, TRBD1 (5 bases). Germline CDR1 and CDR2: SGDLS and YYNGEE. The germline V and J ends were trimmed by 10 bases and 4 bases, with 20 bases remaining between them. This CDR3 contains 14 residues. The CDR3 DNA is TGTGCCGCGACCTCCCCGGAGGGGAGCACTGAAGCTTTCTTT. Protein product: CAATSPEGSTEAFF.

The chain is built from TRBV9 and TRBJ1-2; TRBD1 matches at 7 bases. CDR3 length: 14 amino acids. Per germline, CDR1 SGDLS and CDR2 YYNGEE. V shed 2 bases, J shed 2 bases, and the junction held 3 bases outside the gene matches. CDR3 nucleotides: TGTGCCAGCAGCGTGCCGGGACAGAACTATGGCTACACCTTC. It translates to CASSVPGQNYGYTF.

The chain couples TRBV29-1 to TRBJ1-4; D remains unclear. Germline V gene sequence: CDR1 SQVTM, CDR2 ANQGSEA. With 2 bases removed from V and 8 bases from J, the gap between germline ends came to 12 bases. This CDR3 has 13 amino acids. Here the CDR3 reads CSVEPLGGEKLFF. The CDR3 nucleotides are TGCAGCGTTGAACCGCTTGGTGGGGAAAAACTGTTTTTT.

The V call is TRBV5-5, the J call TRBJ2-5; D is unresolved. V dropped 6 bases and J dropped 0 bases, with 9 bases sitting between them. Germline V gene lookup returns CDR1 SGHKS and CDR2 YYEKEE (reference sequence). This CDR3 has 13 residues. The CDR3 loop reads CASIWGYQETQYF. CDR3 bases: TGTGCCAGCATTTGGGGTTACCAAGAGACCCAGTACTTC.

The chain couples TRBV29-1 to TRBJ1-1; D is uncertain. This CDR3 is 12 amino acids long. Trimming shortened V by 4 bases and J by 3 bases, and 9 bases separated the two germline ends. Per the germline V gene, CDR1 is SQVTM and CDR2 is ANQGSEA. CDR3 protein: CSVVVTYTEAFF. The CDR3, as DNA: TGCAGCGTTGTTGTCACCTACACTGAAGCTTTCTTT.

This clone was observed a handful of times. The chain combines TRBV6-5 with TRBJ2-5; 7 bases match TRBD1. The CDR3 consists of 15 residues. Losses at the gene ends were 2 bases for V and 1 base for J; bases not matched to a gene: 4. Looked up from germline, CDR1 is MNHEY and CDR2 is SVGAGI. CDR3 amino acids: CASSYTRDSQETQYF. The DNA for the CDR3 is TGTGCCAGCAGTTACACCCGGGACAGCCAAGAGACCCAGTACTTC.

The chain joins TRBV5-8 to TRBJ2-3; D may be TRBD1 (6 bases). The CDR3 sequence is 18 residues long. Germline-derived CDR1 and CDR2 are SGHTS and YDEGEE. V lost 4 bases, J lost 4 bases, and 25 bases lay in between. CDR3 nucleotides: TGTGCCAGCAGCACAAAACCCTTGGACAGATCGTTGCCAGATACGCAGTATTTT. This encodes CASSTKPLDRSLPDTQYF.

J is TRBJ2-2 and V is TRBV7-9; 7 nucleotides line up with TRBD1. The CDR3 runs 16 residues. Losses at the gene ends were 2 bases for V and 0 bases for J; bases not matched to a gene: 3. Germline V lookup: CDR1 SEHNR, CDR2 FQNEAQ (reference sequence). The CDR3 coding sequence is TGTGCCAGCAGCTTATTTGGGACAGCGAACACCGGGGAGCTGTTTTTT. Encoded protein: CASSLFGTANTGELFF.

This clone came up once. The genes are TRBV28 and TRBJ1-2; no definite D call. This CDR3 contains 13 residues. Between the trimmed V and J ends, which lost 4 bases and 0 bases, there was a span of 6 bases. Germline CDR1 and CDR2: MDHEN and SYDVKM. DNA of the CDR3: TGTGCCAGCAGTTCTGGTCCTAACTATGGCTACACCTTC. Protein product: CASSSGPNYGYTF.

The chain has TRBV2 and TRBJ1-4; the match to TRBD1 covers 7 bases. CDR3 length: 11 residues. V was pared by 2 bases and J by 14 bases, with 2 bases of the junction left unmatched. CDR1 and CDR2 from the germline V gene are SNHLY and FYNNEI. The CDR3 nucleotides are TGTGCCAGCAGTGAACAGGGGGGGCTGTTTTTT. It yields the protein CASSEQGGLFF. Using reference TRBV2 and TRBJ1-4 for the parts outside the CDR3, the full variable domain is EPEVTQTPSHQVTQMGQEVILRCVPISNHLYFYWYRQILGQKVEFLVSFYNNEISEKSEIFDDQFSVERPDGSNFTLKIRSTKLEDSAMYFCASSEQGGLFFGSGTQLSVL.

The rearrangement links TRBV13 to TRBJ2-3; 10 nucleotides line up with TRBD2. The germline V gene has CDR1 PRHDT and CDR2 FYEKMQ (reference sequence). Germline trimming cut 7 bases from V and 3 bases from J; bases unmatched to any gene: 7. The CDR3 is 15 residues long. For the CDR3, the DNA is TGTGCCAGCAATCCCAGCGGGGGGGCGACAGATACGCAGTATTTT. It translates to CASNPSGGATDTQYF.

This clone came up a few times. The rearrangement uses TRBV9 and TRBJ2-1; D perhaps matches TRBD1 (7 bases). V lost 3 bases and J lost 2, with 12 bases in between. CDR1 and CDR2 (germline): SGDLS, YYNGEE. This CDR3 spans 15 amino acids. The CDR3 region is CASSEEGATYNEQFF. In nucleotides, the CDR3 is TGTGCCAGCAGCGAGGAGGGGGCTACCTACAATGAGCAGTTCTTC. The full variable domain, completed using reference TRBV9 and TRBJ2-1, is DSGVTQTPKHLITATGQRVTLRCSPRSGDLSVYWYQQSLDQGLQFLIQYYNGEERAKGNILERFSAQQFPDLHSELNLSSLELGDSALYFCASSEEGATYNEQFFGPGTRLTVL.